A single sample is the source of the 21 T cell receptor beta chains below, sequenced in a study of T cell changes during pregnancy in multiple sclerosis. Sequencing was performed with immunoSEQ multiplex PCR; in TCRdb, only in-frame clones are kept and a portion is missing. The sample lists around 34,000 clones, approximately 90% occurring once. Here the sequenced sample was CD8+ T cells from peripheral blood mononuclear cells, taken in the first trimester of pregnancy. The receptor set was obtained from a female donor with multiple sclerosis, enrolled in a pregnancy study.

The chain uses TRBV29-1 and TRBJ1-4; 10 nucleotides agree with TRBD1. J gave up 8 bases and V 0 bases, and 6 bases lay outside the gene matches. CDR1 is SQVTM and CDR2 is ANQGSEA in the germline V gene. This CDR3 spans 15 amino acids. The CDR3 is CSVEELDRGGEKLFF. The CDR3, as DNA: TGCAGCGTTGAAGAATTGGACAGGGGGGGAGAAAAACTGTTTTTT.

The chain is built from TRBV5-4 and TRBJ2-7; tentative D call: TRBD1 (6 bases). CDR3 length: 13 amino acids. Germline V gene data show CDR1 as SGHNT and CDR2 as YYREEE (reference sequence). Trimming took 10 bases from V and 3 from J, leaving 17 bases between them. The CDR3 DNA reads as TGTGCCCCGCCCCGACAGGCGGTCTACGAGCAGTACTTC. It translates to CAPPRQAVYEQYF.

This chain links TRBV21-1 with TRBJ2-7; TRBD2 is the table's D call, not checked against the DNA. TRBV21-1 is marked as a pseudogene. This CDR3 comprises 17 residues. The DNA for the CDR3 is TGTGCCAGCAGCCCCTGCGGGAATCAGGTAAGAAGCTACGAGCAGTACTTC. Translated: CASSPCGNQVRSYEQYF.

The CDR3 DNA sequence: TGTGCCAGCAGCTTACCACCGAGCTCCTACGAGCAGTACTTC. It specifies CASSLPPSSYEQYF. The chain carries TRBV7-8 and TRBJ2-7; no clear D. Per germline, CDR1 SGHVS and CDR2 FQNEAQ. The CDR3 loop spans 14 amino acids. The V end was cut by 2 bases, the J end by 0 bases, with 8 bases between. Full variable domain (outside the CDR3, taken from reference TRBV7-8 and TRBJ2-7): GAGVSQSPRYKVAKRGQDVALRCDPISGHVSLFWYQQALGQGPEFLTYFQNEAQLDKSGLPSDRFFAERPEGSVSTLKIQRTQQEDSAVYLCASSLPPSSYEQYFGPGTRLTVT.

V is TRBV27 and J is TRBJ1-5; perhaps TRBD1 as D (6 bases). Germline V gene sequence: CDR1 MNHEY, CDR2 SMNVEV (reference sequence). The CDR3 runs to 14 residues. Trimming took off 5 bases at V and 5 bases at J, with 13 bases between the two ends. CDR3 DNA sequence: TGTGCCAGCAGTCACAGGGATGCGGATCAGCCCCAGCATTTT. Its translation is CASSHRDADQPQHF.

The V call is TRBV2, the J call TRBJ1-5; D is perhaps TRBD1 (5 bases). The CDR3 has 12 residues. V shed 6 bases and J shed 8 bases, with 11 bases lying between them. Germline V gene lookup returns CDR1 SNHLY and CDR2 FYNNEI. The CDR3 DNA follows: TGTGCCAGCAGGGGGGGGGAAGAGCCCCAGCATTTT. This translates into CASRGGEEPQHF.

The gene calls are TRBV29-1 and TRBJ2-5; 11 bases agree with TRBD2. This CDR3 is 17 amino acids long. Trimming cost V 4 bases and J 1 base; bases outside gene matches: 11. Germline V gives CDR1 SQVTM, CDR2 ANQGSEA. CDR3: CSVVGWDSGRAQETQYF. The CDR3 DNA reads TGCAGCGTTGTTGGTTGGGATAGCGGGAGGGCCCAAGAGACCCAGTACTTC.

This clone occurred a few times. The chain carries TRBV6-6 and TRBJ2-1; D might be TRBD1 (7 bases). CDR1 and CDR2 (germline): MNHNY, SVGAGI (reference sequence). V gave up 11 bases and J gave up 10 bases, with 21 bases separating them. The CDR3 covers 13 residues. The CDR3 DNA reads as TGTGCCTCCCAAACAGGGGAGGTGGGGGAGCAGTTCTTC. Translation: CASQTGEVGEQFF.

The chain is built from TRBV7-8 and TRBJ2-7; D uncertain. V lost 1 base, J lost 2 bases, and 9 bases lay in between. Germline lookup yields CDR1 SGHVS and CDR2 FQNEAQ. This CDR3 has 14 residues. The CDR3 loop is CASSLVVSAYEQYF. CDR3 in DNA: TGTGCCAGCAGCTTAGTAGTCAGCGCCTACGAGCAGTACTTC.

The chain employs TRBV7-8 and TRBJ1-3; 8 nucleotides align to TRBD1. Germline trimming cut 2 bases from V and 0 bases from J; bases unmatched to any gene: 9. This CDR3 is built from 18 residues. The V gene's germline CDR1 is SGHVS and CDR2 FQNEAQ. In nucleotides, the CDR3 is TGTGCCAGCAGCTTATACGGACAGGGAGCACCCTCTGGAAACACCATATATTTT. It translates to CASSLYGQGAPSGNTIYF.

J is TRBJ2-3 and V is TRBV10-1; TRBD2 matches at 12 bases. V lost 8 bases to trimming and J lost 0 bases; unmatched junction nucleotides: 9. This CDR3 has 17 amino acids. Germline CDR1 is WNHNN and CDR2 is SYGVQD (reference sequence). CDR3 in DNA: TGCGCCAGCTCTATCTGGACTAGCGGGGCTAGCACAGATACGCAGTATTTT. Translation gives CASSIWTSGASTDTQYF.

This chain links TRBV4-1 with TRBJ2-7, with D possibly being TRBD2 (6 bases). The CDR3 is made up of 15 amino acids. V gave up 1 base and J gave up 1 base, with 11 bases separating them. CDR1 MGHRA and CDR2 YSYEKL come from the germline V gene. Here the CDR3 DNA reads TGCGCCAGCAGCCAAGGGGAGGCTAGGTCCTACGAGCAGTACTTC. This encodes CASSQGEARSYEQYF.

This rearrangement joins TRBV5-4 to TRBJ2-1; unclear D gene. The CDR3 loop spans 16 amino acids. Germline V gene data show CDR1 as SGHNT and CDR2 as YYREEE (reference sequence). V lost 0 bases to trimming and J lost 7 bases, with 17 bases between them. For the CDR3, the DNA is TGTGCCAGCAGCTTGGAGGTAGGAGACCCAATGAATGAGCAGTTCTTC. Translating it yields CASSLEVGDPMNEQFF.

This sequence joins TRBV7-2 and TRBJ2-3; the D gene is possibly TRBD2 (6 bases). Germline V lookup: CDR1 SGHTA, CDR2 FQGNSA. Trimming took off 7 bases at V and 0 bases at J, with 17 bases between the two ends. The CDR3 length is 16 residues. The CDR3 DNA follows: TGTGCCAGCACCCTGGGGGGACCCGCTAGCACAGATACGCAGTATTTT. It encodes CASTLGGPASTDTQYF.

The chain carries TRBV4-1 and TRBJ2-1, with 10 bases that match TRBD1. From germline, CDR1 is MGHRA and CDR2 YSYEKL. CDR3 size: 16 residues. Trimming took 1 base from V and 8 from J; bases not matched to a gene: 8. The CDR3 region has the DNA TGCGCCAGCAGCCAAGCTGACAGGGGGCAACAGGATGAGCAGTTCTTC. The encoded protein is CASSQADRGQQDEQFF.

This chain joins TRBV19 and TRBJ2-7; maybe TRBD1 (5 bases). CDR3 length: 12 residues. Trimming cost V 6 bases and J 3 bases, with 9 bases left between them. The germline V gene encodes CDR1 LNHDA and CDR2 SQIVND (reference sequence). The CDR3 loop is CASSTQGYEQYF. The CDR3, as DNA: TGTGCCAGTAGCACGCAGGGCTACGAGCAGTACTTC. Full variable domain (rest looked up from reference TRBV19 and TRBJ2-7): DGGITQSPKYLFRKEGQNVTLSCEQNLNHDAMYWYRQDPGQGLRLIYYSQIVNDFQKGDIAEGYSVSREKKESFPLTVTSAQKNPTAFYLCASSTQGYEQYFGPGTRLTVT.

The chain has TRBV28 and TRBJ2-5, with 7 nucleotides matching TRBD2. Germline lookup yields CDR1 MDHEN and CDR2 SYDVKM. Losses at the gene ends were 3 bases for V and 0 bases for J; bases not matched to a gene: 4. The length of the CDR3 is 15 residues. As DNA, the CDR3 is TGTGCCAGCAGTTTGGGGCTAGCGGACCAAGAGACCCAGTACTTC. Translating it yields CASSLGLADQETQYF.

The chain combines TRBV9 with TRBJ2-3; 9 bases are a match to TRBD2. This CDR3 contains 19 residues. V lost 0 bases to trimming and J lost 0 bases; unmatched junction nucleotides: 11. Germline lookup yields CDR1 SGDLS and CDR2 YYNGEE. The CDR3, as DNA: TGTGCCAGCAGCGTAGTGCCCTATAGCGGGAGCGCGAGCACAGATACGCAGTATTTT. Translated: CASSVVPYSGSASTDTQYF.

This clone was observed a few times. The V gene is TRBV7-9, the J gene TRBJ1-3, with a weak D call TRBD1 (5 bases). The germline CDR1 and CDR2 sequences are SEHNR and FQNEAQ (reference sequence). The CDR3 loop spans 17 amino acids. Trimming removed 4 bases from V and 0 bases from J, with 16 bases in between. CDR3 sequence (DNA): TGTGCCAGCAGCTCCCCCCCGACAGACGGCTCTGGAAACACCATATATTTT. It yields the protein CASSSPPTDGSGNTIYF.

The chain employs TRBV28 and TRBJ2-1; tentatively, D is TRBD2 (7 bases). Trimming removed 8 bases at V and 9 bases at J, with 20 bases between. Germline-derived CDR1 and CDR2 are MDHEN and SYDVKM. This CDR3 spans 14 amino acids. The CDR3 region has the DNA TGTGCCAGCCCACCTCGGGGGGCTAGCGGTGAGCAGTTCTTC. It translates to CASPPRGASGEQFF.

The chain employs TRBV6-1 and TRBJ1-4; 7 bases are shared with TRBD1. The CDR3 runs to 18 residues. Germline CDR1 and CDR2: MNHNS and SASEGT. Trimming took 2 bases from V and 5 from J; bases not matched to a gene: 14. Written as DNA, the CDR3 is TGTGCCAGCAGTGAATTGCTCTCGATGCAGGGACAGAATGAAAAACTGTTTTTT. Translation gives CASSELLSMQGQNEKLFF.